This T cell receptor beta chain is drawn from a study of Ad26.COV2.S vaccination and SARS-CoV-2 variants. Across the whole study: Ad26.COV2.S was injected intramuscularly once or twice, 56 days apart.

Overall study findings and caveats: Estimates derived from TCR breadth and depth analyses may have underestimated total T cell responses. The study found higher spike-specific TCR breadth in vaccine than placebo recipients.

On this clone itself: Its matching antigen is unknown.

Sequenced by immunoSEQ multiplex PCR; TCRdb stores in-frame clones only, minus some. The profile covers a few hundred thousand clones, with around nine tenths appearing a single time and roughly 3% taken by the ten largest. Specified treatment: roughly 18 received Ad26.COV2.S at low or high dose, single or two shots; about 5 received placebo; per-sample allocation not given. The study sampled participants on day 63 after the first vaccine or placebo injection. V was cut by 1 base and J by 1 base, with 5 bases left in between. Germline V gene sequence: CDR1 SGHTA, CDR2 FQGNSA. The CDR3 runs 13 residues.

This TCR was recovered from a person between 18 and 60 years old who received the Ad26.COV2.S COVID-19 vaccine or a placebo. This sequence joins TRBV7-2 and TRBJ2-7; no definite D call. Material: peripheral blood, obtained in a trial of Ad26.COV2.S vaccine versus placebo. The CDR3 nucleotides are TGTGCCAGCAGCTTAGTAGAGTCCTACGAGCAGTACTTC. Translation gives CASSLVESYEQYF.